Each of the 17 T cell receptor beta chains below was sequenced from the same sample in a study of T cells in Graves' hyperthyroidism and ophthalmopathy (dated by TCRdb to between 2018 and 2021). Libraries came from multiplex PCR. Sequencing was performed on an Illumina HiSeq 2000. The TCR beta CDR3 regions were amplified from the RNA transcripts. The TCR CDR3 was subjected to a first round of RT-PCR using the HTBI primer set and the Qiagen OneStep RT-PCR kit. TCRdb itself trimmed the public reads at Q25 with fastp, ran MiXCR and retained productive beta chains. Every entry covers one CDR3 protein and lists the most common genes and DNA from its rows. The sample table shows under 650,000 distinct CDR3 sequences, and under 20% are seen once. The ten largest account for 3.8% of the sample. The source material was blood. Every receptor here comes from a woman aged 30 to 39 with Graves' hyperthyroidism.

Worth noting for this clonotype: With a much larger clone just one base away, this may be a read error. The chain employs TRBV20-1 and TRBJ1-2; the D gene is possibly TRBD1 (6 bases). The CDR3 has 13 amino acids. Trimming left V 5 bases short and J 4 bases short, with 14 bases between. Germline V lookup: CDR1 DFQATT, CDR2 SNEGSKA (reference sequence). The CDR3: CSAHREAVYGYTF. CDR3 sequence (DNA): TGCAGTGCTCACAGGGAGGCTGTCTATGGCTACACCTTC.

This clonotype was recorded at least ten times. J is TRBJ2-5 and V is TRBV28, with 8 bases identical to TRBD2. This CDR3 comprises 17 residues. The trim removed 3 bases at V and 5 bases at J, leaving 14 bases unmatched. Germline CDR1 and CDR2: MDHEN and SYDVKM. The CDR3 nucleotides are TGTGCCAGCAGTTTCCCCGGGAGCGGGGGCGTCTGGGAGACCCAGTACTTC. Protein sequence: CASSFPGSGGVWETQYF. Full variable domain (rest looked up from reference TRBV28 and TRBJ2-5): DVKVTQSSRYLVKRTGEKVFLECVQDMDHENMFWYRQDPGLGLRLIYFSYDVKMKEKGDIPEGYSVSREKKERFSLILESASTNQTSMYLCASSFPGSGGVWETQYFGPGTRLLVL.

This clonotype was counted ten times or more. The rearrangement links TRBV14 to TRBJ2-3; weak D call: TRBD2 (5 bases). Looked up from germline, CDR1 is SGHDN and CDR2 is FVKESK. This CDR3 is 17 amino acids long. The ends were cut back, 1 base at V and 4 bases at J, with 18 bases in the middle. CDR3 DNA sequence: TGTGCCAGCAGCCAAGTCCCAGCGGAAGAACTTGCAGATACGCAGTATTTT. Protein sequence: CASSQVPAEELADTQYF. The variable domain in full, with the rest retrieved from reference TRBV14 and TRBJ2-3, is EAGVTQFPSHSVIEKGQTVTLRCDPISGHDNLYWYRRVMGKEIKFLLHFVKESKQDESGMPNNRFLAERTGGTYSTLKVQPAELEDSGVYFCASSQVPAEELADTQYFGPGTRLTVL.

This clonotype showed up many times. V and J are TRBV2 and TRBJ1-3; possibly TRBD1 for D (5 bases). In germline, CDR1 is SNHLY, CDR2 FYNNEI. V lost 3 bases and J 0 bases, leaving 9 bases between the germline ends. The CDR3 covers 15 residues. The CDR3 DNA sequence: TGTGCCAGCAGTGAGCAGGGTTTCTCTGGAAACACCATATATTTT. Translated, it gives CASSEQGFSGNTIYF.

In its sample, this clonotype was seen many times. The chain couples TRBV9 to TRBJ2-5; no clear D gene. Germline assignment: CDR1 SGDLS and CDR2 YYNGEE. With 2 bases removed from V and 3 bases from J, the gap between germline ends came to 8 bases. The CDR3 has 13 amino acids. The CDR3 spells CASSVLPEETQYF. The CDR3 DNA sequence: TGTGCCAGCAGCGTCTTGCCAGAAGAGACCCAGTACTTC.

As DNA, the CDR3 is TGTGCCAGCAGCTCAGACAGGGAATTTTGGGGCTACACCTTC. This sequence encodes CASSSDREFWGYTF. The chain uses TRBV5-6 and TRBJ1-2; 7 bases line up with TRBD1. The germline V gene encodes CDR1 SGHDT and CDR2 YYEEEE. Trimming took 3 bases from V and 8 from J; bases not matched to a gene: 10. The CDR3 contains 14 residues.

The genes are TRBV2 and TRBJ2-4; the D gene is possibly TRBD1 (6 bases). This CDR3 comprises 16 residues. The germline gives CDR1 SNHLY, CDR2 FYNNEI. Trimming took 6 bases from V and 0 from J, leaving 15 bases between them. For the CDR3, the DNA is TGTGCCAGCAGGGGCACAGGGTCGATAGCCAAAAACATTCAGTACTTC. Translating gives CASRGTGSIAKNIQYF.

This clonotype was detected many times. The chain recombines TRBV12-3 or TRBV12-4 with TRBJ1-5; weak D call: TRBD1 (6 bases). Trimming cost V 5 bases and J 6 bases, with 11 bases left between them. This CDR3 contains 13 residues. CDR3 DNA: TGTGCCAGCAGTCCCACAGGGATTCAGCCCCAGCATTTT. Protein sequence: CASSPTGIQPQHF.

At least ten counts were recorded for this clonotype. The chain uses TRBV2 and TRBJ1-2; D not resolved. With 8 bases removed from V and 4 bases from J, the gap between germline ends came to 17 bases. This CDR3 has 14 residues. Germline assignment: CDR1 SNHLY and CDR2 FYNNEI. The chain's CDR3 is CASGNSDGLYGYTF. The CDR3 DNA sequence: TGTGCCAGCGGGAATTCGGACGGCCTCTATGGCTACACCTTC. Full variable domain (rest looked up from reference TRBV2 and TRBJ1-2): EPEVTQTPSHQVTQMGQEVILRCVPISNHLYFYWYRQILGQKVEFLVSFYNNEISEKSEIFDDQFSVERPDGSNFTLKIRSTKLEDSAMYFCASGNSDGLYGYTFGSGTRLTVV.

This chain uses TRBV28 with TRBJ1-3; D not certain. CDR3 length: 16 residues. Deletions cut 4 bases from V and 1 base from J, with 14 bases between. Looked up from germline, CDR1 is MDHEN and CDR2 is SYDVKM. In nucleotides, the CDR3 is TGTGCCAGCAGTTCCATCGATGCGGGGTCTGGAAACACCATATATTTT. Amino acids: CASSSIDAGSGNTIYF.

This clonotype was detected many times. As DNA, the CDR3 is TGTGCCAGCAAAAACAGGGTTTTTGGTTCACCCCTCCACTTT. Amino acids: CASKNRVFGSPLHF. The chain has TRBV2 and TRBJ1-6; weak D call: TRBD1 (6 bases). The CDR3 loop spans 14 amino acids. The germline V gene encodes CDR1 SNHLY and CDR2 FYNNEI. The V gene lost 7 bases and the J gene lost 9 bases, with 16 bases spanning the gap.

In this sample, this clonotype turned up many times. The chain links TRBV4-1 to TRBJ2-2; D is ambiguous. Germline V gives CDR1 MGHRA, CDR2 YSYEKL. The CDR3 runs 13 residues. Deletions cut 8 bases from V and 3 bases from J, with 10 bases between. The DNA of the CDR3 is TGCGCCAGCTACAACCTATACACCGGGGAGCTGTTTTTT. Translated, it gives CASYNLYTGELFF.

This clonotype was observed at least ten times. The rearrangement links TRBV11-2 to TRBJ1-5; no clear D. There are 13 residues in the CDR3. V was shortened by 2 bases and J by 7 bases, with 9 bases between the two germline ends. CDR1 is SGHAT, CDR2 FQNNGV, per germline. CDR3 DNA: TGTGCCAGCAGCTTATTCGAGAGACAGCCCCAGCATTTT. Translating it yields CASSLFERQPQHF. Complete variable domain (other parts from reference TRBV11-2 and TRBJ1-5): EAGVAQSPRYKIIEKRQSVAFWCNPISGHATLYWYQQILGQGPKLLIQFQNNGVVDDSQLPKDRFSAERLKGVDSTLKIQPAKLEDSAVYLCASSLFERQPQHFGDGTRLSIL.

In this sample, this clonotype turned up many times. This chain connects TRBV2 to TRBJ1-2; D may be TRBD1 (6 bases). Per the germline V gene, CDR1 is SNHLY and CDR2 is FYNNEI. The CDR3 has 15 amino acids. The germline V and J ends were trimmed by 2 bases and 5 bases, with 15 bases remaining between them. The CDR3 DNA reads TGTGCCAGCAGTGAATTTAGGGACACCGAATATGGCTACACCTTC. Translated: CASSEFRDTEYGYTF. Drawing the rest from reference TRBV2 and TRBJ1-2, the complete variable domain is EPEVTQTPSHQVTQMGQEVILRCVPISNHLYFYWYRQILGQKVEFLVSFYNNEISEKSEIFDDQFSVERPDGSNFTLKIRSTKLEDSAMYFCASSEFRDTEYGYTFGSGTRLTVV.

This clonotype was detected only a few times. The V and J genes are TRBV19 and TRBJ2-3; D unresolved. Trimming shortened V by 9 bases and J by 1 base, and 14 bases separated the two germline ends. The germline V gene has CDR1 LNHDA and CDR2 SQIVND (reference sequence). The CDR3 has 14 residues. The CDR3: CASKSAFGTDTQYF. DNA of the CDR3: TGTGCCAGCAAAAGCGCCTTTGGCACAGATACGCAGTATTTT.

This clonotype was seen repeatedly, ten times or more. The chain has TRBV6-6 and TRBJ2-7; no clear D gene. The ends were cut back, 0 bases at V and 6 bases at J, with 9 bases in the middle. Germline V CDR1 and CDR2: MNHNY, SVGAGI (reference sequence). This CDR3 comprises 13 residues. The CDR3, as DNA: TGTGCCAGCAGTTACTCGTGGTTTTCCGAGCAGTACTTC. Residues: CASSYSWFSEQYF.

At least ten counts were recorded for this clonotype. The chain couples TRBV6-5 to TRBJ2-5; D unresolved. This CDR3 has 16 amino acids. V lost 2 bases and J 2 bases, leaving 15 bases between the germline ends. CDR1 and CDR2 (germline): MNHEY, SVGAGI. DNA of the CDR3: TGTGCCAGCAGTTACAGGATTGGAACAGCGCAAGAGACCCAGTACTTC. Residues: CASSYRIGTAQETQYF.